The next 18 T cell receptor beta chains were all read from a single sample in a study of blood T cell repertoires in COVID-19. TCRdb's copy holds only in-frame clones and misses some; the assay was immunoSEQ multiplex PCR. The repertoire holds about 80,000 clones, with around 79% as singletons. Sequenced: peripheral blood. The receptors come from a man older than 75 with acute or convalescent COVID-19.

The J gene is TRBJ1-2, the V gene TRBV7-9, with TRBD1 as a possible D gene (6 bases). CDR1 and CDR2 (germline): SEHNR, FQNEAQ (reference sequence). This CDR3 region has 15 residues. V shed 5 bases and J shed 5 bases, with 18 bases lying between them. CDR3 bases: TGTGCCAGCAGCCGCGAACAGGGCGCCTCTTATGGCTACACCTTC. Its protein product is CASSREQGASYGYTF.

The chain uses TRBV19 and TRBJ2-1; D not resolved. The CDR3 sequence is 13 residues long. V was shortened by 3 bases and J by 9 bases, with 12 bases between the two germline ends. Germline lookup yields CDR1 LNHDA and CDR2 SQIVND (reference sequence). The CDR3 sequence: CASSMAWAGEQFF. Here the CDR3 DNA reads TGTGCCAGTAGTATGGCCTGGGCCGGTGAGCAGTTCTTC.

The chain has TRBV7-3 and TRBJ2-3; 7 bases map to TRBD2. V lost 5 bases, J lost 11 bases, and 10 bases stayed unmatched. This CDR3 region has 13 residues. In germline, CDR1 is SGHTA, CDR2 FQGTGA. The CDR3 loop reads CASSPDPGGGQYF. CDR3 coding DNA: TGTGCCAGCAGCCCAGACCCGGGCGGGGGGCAGTATTTT. Drawing the rest from reference TRBV7-3 and TRBJ2-3, the complete variable domain is GAGVSQTPSNKVTEKGKYVELRCDPISGHTALYWYRQSLGQGPEFLIYFQGTGAADDSGLPNDRFFAVRPEGSVSTLKIQRTERGDSAVYLCASSPDPGGGQYFGPGTRLTVL.

The chain links TRBV6-5 to TRBJ1-1; no reliable D call. This CDR3 is 16 amino acids long. CDR1 and CDR2 (germline): MNHEY, SVGAGI. V lost 3 bases and J lost 0, with 14 bases in between. Here the CDR3 reads CASSYPTPLLNTEAFF. Written as DNA, the CDR3 is TGTGCCAGCAGTTATCCTACTCCCCTTCTGAACACTGAAGCTTTCTTT.

The rearrangement joins TRBV5-1 to TRBJ2-3, with a possible D match to TRBD2 (7 bases). Trimming removed 7 bases from V and 3 bases from J, with 18 bases in between. CDR3 length equals 15 residues. Per the germline V gene, CDR1 is SGHRS and CDR2 is YFSETQ. In nucleotides, the CDR3 is TGCGCCAGCCGGGGTCCGGGGGGCGCGACAGATACGCAGTATTTT. Protein sequence: CASRGPGGATDTQYF.

This clone was recorded a few times. The chain combines TRBV19 with TRBJ1-5, with D unclear. Germline V gene sequence: CDR1 LNHDA, CDR2 SQIVND (reference sequence). The length of the CDR3 is 14 residues. V was clipped by 6 bases and J by 5 bases, with 14 bases between them. The CDR3 is CASRRTLSDQPQHF. In DNA, the CDR3 is TGTGCCAGTAGGCGGACTTTATCAGATCAGCCCCAGCATTTT.

The gene calls are TRBV11-2 and TRBJ2-2; no firm D call. The CDR3 extends over 12 amino acids. CDR1 and CDR2 (germline): SGHAT, FQNNGV. Deletions cut 1 base from V and 7 bases from J, with 4 bases between. The CDR3 is CASSLGSGELFF. The CDR3 bases are TGTGCCAGCAGCTTAGGGAGCGGGGAGCTGTTTTTT.

The chain links TRBV3-1 (or the pseudogene TRBV3-2) to TRBJ2-5, with TRBD2 matching 9 bases. In germline, CDR1 is LGHDT, CDR2 YNNKEL (reference sequence). This CDR3 region has 16 residues. The ends lost 1 base at V and 4 bases at J; junction bases unmatched: 7. This chain's CDR3 is CASSQGGGLALETQYF. As DNA, the CDR3 is TGTGCCAGCAGCCAAGGGGGGGGACTAGCACTAGAGACCCAGTACTTC.

In its sample, this clone was seen once. As DNA, the CDR3 is TGTGCCAGCACCGGACAGGTGAACACTGAAGCTTTCTTT. This encodes CASTGQVNTEAFF. The chain carries TRBV7-2 and TRBJ1-1; TRBD1 matches at 7 bases. Trimming at V came to 7 bases and at J to 0 bases, leaving 2 bases not matched to a gene. This CDR3 has 13 amino acids. From germline, CDR1 is SGHTA and CDR2 FQGNSA.

The chain employs TRBV9 and TRBJ2-7, with 7 bases matching TRBD2. CDR1 and CDR2 from the germline V gene are SGDLS and YYNGEE. The CDR3 extends over 15 amino acids. V gave up 0 bases and J gave up 3 bases; unmatched junction bases: 6. In nucleotides, the CDR3 is TGTGCCAGCAGCGTAGCCGGGACTACCTTCTACGAGCAGTACTTC. Its protein is CASSVAGTTFYEQYF.

CDR3 in amino acids: CASSPVRGDNQPQHF. The CDR3, as DNA: TGTGCCAGCTCACCAGTCAGGGGGGACAATCAGCCCCAGCATTTT. The chain couples TRBV18 to TRBJ1-5; 7 bases align to TRBD1. V gave up 2 bases and J gave up 3 bases; unmatched junction bases: 4. Germline values: CDR1 KGHSH, CDR2 LQKENI. The CDR3 has 15 amino acids.

For the CDR3, the DNA is TGTGCCTGGAGGAGGCCAGGGGGATTTCAGCCCCAGCATTTT. Translation gives CAWRRPGGFQPQHF. The genes are TRBV30 and TRBJ1-5, with TRBD1 matching 7 bases. The CDR3 extends over 14 amino acids. J lost 6 bases, V lost 3 bases, and 8 bases had no gene match. Germline CDR1 and CDR2: GTSNPN and SVGIG (reference sequence).

The chain has TRBV6-1 and TRBJ1-5; D is ambiguous. The V end lost 3 bases, the J end lost 0 bases, and 3 bases lay between the germline ends. CDR1 is MNHNS, CDR2 SASEGT, per germline. The CDR3 contains 13 residues. CDR3 sequence: CASSDNSNQPQHF. CDR3 nucleotide sequence: TGTGCCAGCAGTGACAATAGCAATCAGCCCCAGCATTTT.

The chain links TRBV7-9 to TRBJ2-1; 11 nucleotides line up with TRBD2. Trimming removed 3 bases from V and 6 bases from J; junction bases left unmatched: 13. Germline V gene lookup returns CDR1 SEHNR and CDR2 FQNEAQ (reference sequence). The CDR3 is 18 residues long. The CDR3 DNA reads as TGTGCCAGCAGCTTCGGTAGCGGGGGGGCCGGTGTGCCCAATGAGCAGTTCTTC. Encoded protein: CASSFGSGGAGVPNEQFF.

The chain is built from TRBV6-6 and TRBJ1-2; D gene uncertain. V was pared by 4 bases and J by 6 bases, with 18 bases between. The germline CDR1 and CDR2 sequences are MNHNY and SVGAGI (reference sequence). The CDR3 is 15 amino acids. The DNA for the CDR3 is TGTGCCAGCAGTTCGCGGGTGGAGGGATATGATGGCTACACCTTC. It specifies CASSSRVEGYDGYTF.

The chain links TRBV15 to TRBJ2-1, with D perhaps TRBD1 (5 bases). Germline-derived CDR1 and CDR2 are LNHNV and YYDKDF (reference sequence). The CDR3 is 16 residues long. V was clipped by 0 bases and J by 5 bases, with 14 bases between them. CDR3 sequence reads: CATSRDPGFPDNEQFF. The DNA for the CDR3 is TGTGCCACCAGCAGAGATCCAGGGTTTCCTGACAATGAGCAGTTCTTC.

This clone was seen a few times. The rearrangement uses TRBV4-1 and TRBJ2-5; 15 bases match TRBD2. Germline V CDR1 and CDR2: MGHRA, YSYEKL. The CDR3 has 18 residues. Trimming took 0 bases from V and 2 from J; bases not matched to a gene: 4. CDR3 in DNA: TGCGCCAGCAGCCAAGATTTGGGACTAGCGGGGGGTCAAGAGACCCAGTACTTC. This encodes CASSQDLGLAGGQETQYF.

The chain combines TRBV11-2 with TRBJ1-3; D remains ambiguous. The CDR3 runs to 15 residues. Trimming cost V 1 base and J 1 base, with 8 bases left between them. The V gene's germline CDR1 is SGHAT and CDR2 FQNNGV. The CDR3 DNA is TGTGCCAGCAGCTTAGTTCGAGGGTCTGGAAACACCATATATTTT. As protein: CASSLVRGSGNTIYF.